These T cell receptor beta chains were read from a single sample in a study of OX40 agonist ivuxolimab in advanced cancers. Some clones are missing from TCRdb's copy, which holds only in-frame ones; the method was immunoSEQ multiplex PCR. Of 30,000 to 40,000 clones listed, approximately 80% are singletons. The specimen was CD4+ or CD8+ T cells sorted from blood, collected in a trial of the OX40 agonist ivuxolimab. Receptors were obtained from an adult with an advanced solid tumor such as melanoma, head and neck, liver or kidney cancer. Both conserved end residues are part of each CDR3. Each record gives: V gene, D gene, J gene, clone size, CDR3 protein, CDR3 DNA. The D gene is left open where the match is weak. Clone size is not always given. Where it is, it says once, few, many or a class for expanded clones.

v_call: TRBV29-1
d_call: TRBD2
j_call: TRBJ2-1
clone_size: NA
cdr3_aa: CSVELAGGPDNEQFF
cdr3_nt: TGCAGCGTTGAATTAGCGGGGGGGCCCGACAATGAGCAGTTCTTC

v_call: TRBV7-3
d_call: NA
j_call: TRBJ2-7
clone_size: medium-sized
cdr3_aa: CASSLTSGESDEQYF
cdr3_nt: TGTGCCAGCAGCTTAACGTCCGGGGAGAGCGACGAGCAGTACTTC

v_call: TRBV6-4
d_call: TRBD2
j_call: TRBJ2-3
clone_size: NA
cdr3_aa: CASSASGGATDTQYF
cdr3_nt: TGTGCCAGCAGTGCTAGCGGGGGGGCCACAGATACGCAGTATTTT

v_call: TRBV11-3
d_call: TRBD1
j_call: TRBJ2-5
clone_size: once
cdr3_aa: CASSLSTGGLETQYF
cdr3_nt: TGTGCCAGCAGCTTATCCACAGGGGGCTTAGAGACCCAGTACTTC

v_call: TRBV27
d_call: TRBD2
j_call: TRBJ2-2
clone_size: NA
cdr3_aa: CASSWSSGSRIGELFF
cdr3_nt: TGTGCCAGCAGTTGGTCCAGCGGGAGTCGTATCGGGGAGCTGTTTTTT

v_call: TRBV6-4
d_call: TRBD1
j_call: TRBJ2-2
clone_size: few
cdr3_aa: CASRGQGDTGELFF
cdr3_nt: TGTGCCAGCAGGGGACAGGGGGACACCGGGGAGCTGTTTTTT

v_call: TRBV30
d_call: NA
j_call: TRBJ2-3
clone_size: NA
cdr3_aa: CAWFEGLSDTQYF
cdr3_nt: TGTGCCTGGTTCGAGGGGCTGTCGGATACGCAGTATTTT

v_call: TRBV9
d_call: NA
j_call: TRBJ1-5
clone_size: NA
cdr3_aa: CASSVGPYSNQPQHF
cdr3_nt: TGTGCCAGCAGCGTAGGCCCCTATAGCAATCAGCCCCAGCATTTT

v_call: TRBV28
d_call: NA
j_call: TRBJ1-4
clone_size: NA
cdr3_aa: CATYSWISAATNEKLFF
cdr3_nt: TGTGCCACCTACTCGTGGATATCGGCTGCAACTAATGAAAAACTGTTTTTT

v_call: TRBV27
d_call: TRBD2
j_call: TRBJ2-1
clone_size: NA
cdr3_aa: CASSRTSGINEQFF
cdr3_nt: TGTGCCAGCAGTCGGACTAGCGGGATAAATGAGCAGTTCTTC

v_call: TRBV21-1
d_call: NA
j_call: TRBJ1-4
clone_size: NA
cdr3_aa: CASSNLGQGATNEKLFF
cdr3_nt: TGTGCCAGCAGCAACCTGGGACAGGGCGCAACTAATGAAAAACTGTTTTTT

v_call: TRBV7-3
d_call: NA
j_call: TRBJ2-2
clone_size: few
cdr3_aa: CASSPLTGELFF
cdr3_nt: TGTGCCAGCAGCCCGTTAACCGGGGAGCTGTTTTTT

v_call: TRBV27
d_call: TRBD2
j_call: TRBJ2-2
clone_size: NA
cdr3_aa: CASREGLAGATGELFF
cdr3_nt: TGTGCCAGCAGAGAAGGACTAGCGGGGGCCACCGGGGAGCTGTTTTTT

v_call: TRBV2
d_call: NA
j_call: TRBJ1-6
clone_size: NA
cdr3_aa: CASKNVGRPSRSSYNSPLHF
cdr3_nt: TGTGCCAGCAAAAATGTGGGCCGACCCTCTAGGAGCTCCTATAATTCACCCCTCCACTTT

v_call: TRBV27
d_call: NA
j_call: TRBJ1-5
clone_size: once
cdr3_aa: CASSFVGEYSNQPQHF
cdr3_nt: TGTGCCAGCAGTTTTGTGGGGGAATATAGCAATCAGCCCCAGCATTTT

v_call: TRBV14
d_call: TRBD1
j_call: TRBJ1-2
clone_size: few
cdr3_aa: CASRRDSSYGYTF
cdr3_nt: TGTGCCAGCAGGCGGGACAGCTCCTATGGCTACACCTTC

v_call: TRBV9
d_call: TRBD2
j_call: TRBJ2-1
clone_size: NA
cdr3_aa: CASSEAGVGEQFF
cdr3_nt: TGTGCCAGCAGCGAGGCGGGGGTTGGTGAGCAGTTCTTC

v_call: TRBV7-9
d_call: NA
j_call: TRBJ1-1
clone_size: NA
cdr3_aa: CASSFISTEAFF
cdr3_nt: TGTGCCAGCAGCTTTATTTCCACTGAAGCTTTCTTT

v_call: TRBV4-1
d_call: TRBD1
j_call: TRBJ2-7
clone_size: many
cdr3_aa: CASSPLRDRDYEQYF
cdr3_nt: TGCGCCAGCAGCCCCCTCAGGGACAGGGACTACGAGCAGTACTTC

v_call: TRBV5-4
d_call: TRBD1
j_call: TRBJ2-2
clone_size: NA
cdr3_aa: CASSSGTGENTGELFF
cdr3_nt: TGTGCCAGCAGCTCCGGGACAGGGGAGAACACCGGGGAGCTGTTTTTT

v_call: TRBV5-6
d_call: TRBD2
j_call: TRBJ2-5
clone_size: NA
cdr3_aa: CASSLRSVLAGRETQYF
cdr3_nt: TGTGCCAGCAGCTTGCGTTCAGTGCTAGCGGGGAGAGAGACCCAGTACTTC

v_call: TRBV5-6
d_call: NA
j_call: TRBJ2-1
clone_size: NA
cdr3_aa: CASSWATSNNEQFF
cdr3_nt: TGTGCCAGCAGCTGGGCTACGTCGAACAATGAGCAGTTCTTC

v_call: TRBV10-3
d_call: TRBD2
j_call: TRBJ2-5
clone_size: once
cdr3_aa: CAISESTSDGETQYF
cdr3_nt: TGTGCCATCAGTGAGTCCACTAGCGATGGCGAGACCCAGTACTTC

v_call: TRBV7-9
d_call: NA
j_call: TRBJ1-1
clone_size: once
cdr3_aa: CASSLGGSMNTEAFF
cdr3_nt: TGTGCCAGCAGCTTAGGCGGCAGCATGAACACTGAAGCTTTCTTT

v_call: TRBV6-5
d_call: NA
j_call: TRBJ2-2
clone_size: NA
cdr3_aa: CASAGAISGELFF
cdr3_nt: TGTGCCAGCGCCGGCGCCATCTCCGGGGAGCTGTTTTTT

v_call: TRBV27
d_call: NA
j_call: TRBJ1-2
clone_size: NA
cdr3_aa: CASLRPGYGYTF
cdr3_nt: TGTGCCAGCCTCAGGCCCGGATATGGCTACACCTTC

v_call: TRBV9
d_call: TRBD1
j_call: TRBJ1-1
clone_size: NA
cdr3_aa: CASSARTGLNTEAFF
cdr3_nt: TGTGCCAGCAGCGCCAGGACAGGATTGAACACTGAAGCTTTCTTT

v_call: TRBV19
d_call: NA
j_call: TRBJ2-2
clone_size: NA
cdr3_aa: CASSTPLPGDTSNTGELFF
cdr3_nt: TGTGCCAGTAGTACCCCGCTGCCAGGAGACACCTCGAACACCGGGGAGCTGTTTTTT

v_call: TRBV19
d_call: TRBD1
j_call: TRBJ1-2
clone_size: NA
cdr3_aa: CASQTGTNYGYTF
cdr3_nt: TGTGCCAGCCAGACAGGGACTAACTATGGCTACACCTTC

v_call: TRBV7-3
d_call: TRBD2
j_call: TRBJ2-4
clone_size: NA
cdr3_aa: CASSLTSGRDIQYF
cdr3_nt: TGTGCCAGCAGCCTTACTAGCGGGAGGGACATTCAGTACTTC

v_call: TRBV19
d_call: TRBD1
j_call: TRBJ2-1
clone_size: NA
cdr3_aa: CASSITSGDRLYNEQFF
cdr3_nt: TGTGCCAGTAGTATCACCTCCGGGGACAGACTCTACAATGAGCAGTTCTTC

v_call: TRBV9
d_call: TRBD2
j_call: TRBJ2-3
clone_size: once
cdr3_aa: CASSVSGLTDTQYF
cdr3_nt: TGTGCCAGCAGCGTTAGCGGGTTGACAGATACGCAGTATTTT